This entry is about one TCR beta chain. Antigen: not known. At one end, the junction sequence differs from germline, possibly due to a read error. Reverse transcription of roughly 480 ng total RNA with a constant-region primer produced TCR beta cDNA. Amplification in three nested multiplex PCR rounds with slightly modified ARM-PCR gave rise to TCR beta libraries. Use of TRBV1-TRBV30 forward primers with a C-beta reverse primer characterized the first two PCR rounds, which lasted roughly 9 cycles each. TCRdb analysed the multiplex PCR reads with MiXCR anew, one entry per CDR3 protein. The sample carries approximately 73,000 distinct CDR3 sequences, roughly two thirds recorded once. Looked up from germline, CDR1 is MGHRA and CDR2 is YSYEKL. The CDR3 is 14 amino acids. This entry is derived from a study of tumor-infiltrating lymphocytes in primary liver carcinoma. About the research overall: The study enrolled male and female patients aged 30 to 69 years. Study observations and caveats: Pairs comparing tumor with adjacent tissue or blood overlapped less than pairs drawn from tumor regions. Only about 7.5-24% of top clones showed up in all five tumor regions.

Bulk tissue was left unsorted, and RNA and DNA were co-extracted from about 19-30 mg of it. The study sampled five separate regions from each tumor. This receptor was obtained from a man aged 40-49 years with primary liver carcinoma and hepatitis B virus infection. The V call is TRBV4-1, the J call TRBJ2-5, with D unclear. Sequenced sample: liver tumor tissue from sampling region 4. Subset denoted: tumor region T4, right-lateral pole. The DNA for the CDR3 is TGCGCCAGCAGCCTTTCGACTGGTTACGAGACCCAGAACTTC. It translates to CASSLSTGYETQNF.